The 32 T cell receptor beta chains reported below all come from one sample, sequenced in a study of cytomegalovirus exposure and HLA in healthy donors. PCR amplification relied on 60 Vbeta primers (plus 13 Jbeta primers). TCRdb keeps only in-frame clones here, not all; method: immunoSEQ multiplex PCR. The sample shows about 130,000 clones, about 80% of them seen only once. Sequencing was done on a sample of PBMCs. All receptors come from a man aged 25 to 40 in good health and CMV-seronegative.

The V and J genes are TRBV25-1 and TRBJ2-5; 9 bases align to TRBD1. The ends lost 7 bases at V and 3 bases at J; junction bases unmatched: 15. The CDR3 runs to 17 residues. The germline V gene encodes CDR1 MGHDK and CDR2 SYGVNS. The CDR3 reads CASIHSGTGRWEETQYF. The CDR3 coding sequence is TGTGCCAGCATTCACTCCGGGACAGGGAGATGGGAAGAGACCCAGTACTTC.

The chain joins TRBV5-1 to TRBJ2-7; 7 positions agree with TRBD1. V shed 5 bases and J 2 bases; nucleotides not matched to a gene: 4. This CDR3 spans 13 amino acids. CDR1 and CDR2 (germline): SGHRS, YFSETQ. The CDR3 loop is CASSWDRAYEQYF. For the CDR3, the DNA is TGCGCCAGCAGTTGGGACAGAGCCTACGAGCAGTACTTC.

This chain uses TRBV11-2 with TRBJ2-3; a weak D match, TRBD2 (6 bases). This CDR3 contains 16 residues. CDR1 and CDR2 (germline): SGHAT, FQNNGV. The V end was cut by 0 bases, the J end by 1 base, with 11 bases between. Written as DNA, the CDR3 is TGTGCCAGCAGCTTAGATCGGACGGGAGGCACAGATACGCAGTATTTT. This gives the protein CASSLDRTGGTDTQYF.

The chain uses TRBV7-5 and TRBJ1-2; TRBD1 reflects the table's D call only, with no check against the DNA. TRBV7-5 has pseudogene status. This CDR3 is built from 16 residues. CDR3 sequence reads: CARLFLHPRGPYGYTF. The CDR3 nucleotides are TGTGCCAGACTCTTCCTCCACCCCAGGGGCCCCTATGGCTACACCTTC.

The chain recombines TRBV28 with TRBJ1-4; 9 nucleotides align to TRBD1. Trimming took 5 bases from V and 5 from J; bases not matched to a gene: 3. CDR3 length: 14 amino acids. Germline CDR1 reads MDHEN; CDR2 reads SYDVKM. The CDR3 DNA sequence: TGTGCCAGCAGTAACAGGGGGCAGAATGAAAAACTGTTTTTT. This codes for CASSNRGQNEKLFF.

J is TRBJ2-1 and V is TRBV4-1; TRBD1 is a possible D gene (5 bases). The CDR3 runs to 13 residues. V gave up 4 bases and J gave up 8 bases, with 12 bases separating them. Germline values: CDR1 MGHRA, CDR2 YSYEKL. In DNA, the CDR3 is TGCGCCAGCAGCCCCCAAGGGGTCGATGAGCAGTTCTTC. This sequence encodes CASSPQGVDEQFF.

The chain links TRBV30 to TRBJ1-2, with 7 bases that match TRBD1. V shed 2 bases and J 2 bases; nucleotides not matched to a gene: 5. Looked up from germline, CDR1 is GTSNPN and CDR2 is SVGIG (reference sequence). CDR3 length equals 14 residues. CDR3 residues: CAWSRDRRNYGYTF. CDR3 in DNA: TGTGCCTGGAGTCGGGACAGACGAAACTATGGCTACACCTTC.

The V gene is TRBV30, the J gene TRBJ2-1; the D gene is possibly TRBD2 (6 bases). Trimming took 3 bases from V and 0 from J, leaving 18 bases between them. The CDR3 has 17 amino acids. The germline gives CDR1 GTSNPN, CDR2 SVGIG (reference sequence). The CDR3: CAWSTMTLAVSYNEQFF. The CDR3 coding sequence is TGTGCCTGGAGCACAATGACCTTAGCGGTCTCCTACAATGAGCAGTTCTTC.

There are a few counts of this clone. The gene calls are TRBV6-1 and TRBJ2-7; 9 bases map to TRBD1. This CDR3 comprises 14 residues. The junction had 2 bases not matched to a gene; V was cut back by 1 base and J by 4 bases. Germline V gene sequence: CDR1 MNHNS, CDR2 SASEGT. CDR3 sequence (DNA): TGTGCCAGCAGTGAAGGAGGACAGGGGTACGAGCAGTACTTC. As protein: CASSEGGQGYEQYF.

This clone has only one observation. The chain employs TRBV5-4 and TRBJ1-4, with TRBD1 as a possible D gene (5 bases). This CDR3 region has 17 residues. CDR1 and CDR2 (germline): SGHNT, YYREEE (reference sequence). V gave up 3 bases and J gave up 2 bases, with 17 bases separating them. CDR3: CASSWGPIPATNEKLFF. In DNA form, the CDR3 reads TGTGCCAGCAGCTGGGGCCCAATCCCGGCGACTAATGAAAAACTGTTTTTT.

This clone has a handful of counts. The chain employs TRBV5-6 and TRBJ1-3; TRBD1 agrees at 9 bases. Germline V CDR1 and CDR2: SGHDT, YYEEEE. V gave up 4 bases and J gave up 2 bases; unmatched junction bases: 1. CDR3 length: 14 residues. The CDR3 sequence: CASSRQGAGNTIYF. In DNA form, the CDR3 reads TGTGCCAGCAGCCGACAGGGGGCTGGAAACACCATATATTTT.

The chain joins TRBV25-1 to TRBJ1-2; D not certain. The V and J ends lost 5 bases and 7 bases respectively, with 26 bases between them. The germline CDR1 and CDR2 sequences are MGHDK and SYGVNS. The CDR3 has 17 residues. CDR3 in amino acids: CASSNADRRGRGGGYTF. DNA of the CDR3: TGTGCCAGCAGTAATGCGGACCGTAGAGGTCGCGGAGGTGGCTACACCTTC.

This clone was seen a few times. The chain recombines TRBV4-1 with TRBJ2-1; D is undetermined. CDR1 is MGHRA and CDR2 is YSYEKL in the germline V gene. V was shortened by 2 bases and J by 5 bases, with 7 bases between the two germline ends. The CDR3 consists of 13 residues. CDR3 DNA: TGCGCCAGCAGCCAACCCTTAGACAATGAGCAGTTCTTC. Translated: CASSQPLDNEQFF.

The genes are TRBV2 and TRBJ2-2; TRBD2 matches at 7 bases. The germline gives CDR1 SNHLY, CDR2 FYNNEI. J lost 0 bases, V lost 7 bases, and 8 bases had no gene match. The length of the CDR3 is 16 residues. The CDR3 nucleotides read TGTGCCAGCACCGGGGGAGGGAGGACGAACACCGGGGAGCTGTTTTTT. Translation gives CASTGGGRTNTGELFF.

This rearrangement joins TRBV15 to TRBJ2-7; 8 bases match TRBD2. Germline V gene lookup returns CDR1 LNHNV and CDR2 YYDKDF (reference sequence). This CDR3 spans 13 amino acids. V shed 4 bases and J 4 bases; nucleotides not matched to a gene: 3. Here the CDR3 reads CATSKVAGYEQYF. The CDR3 bases are TGTGCCACCAGCAAGGTAGCGGGGTACGAGCAGTACTTC.

This clone was detected only a few times. The CDR3 coding sequence is TGTGCCAGCAGTTACTCGCTGAGAGAAGCTTTCTTT. Its translation: CASSYSLREAFF. The rearrangement joins TRBV6-6 to TRBJ1-1; D unresolved. The CDR3 loop spans 12 amino acids. The germline gives CDR1 MNHNY, CDR2 SVGAGI (reference sequence). Trimming left V 0 bases short and J 8 bases short, with 7 bases between.

V gene TRBV7-2 combines with J gene TRBJ2-7; 9 bases agree with TRBD2. With 1 base clipped from V and 3 bases from J, the junction kept 10 bases outside the gene matches. This CDR3 has 17 residues. CDR1 SGHTA and CDR2 FQGNSA come from the germline V gene. The CDR3: CASSLGPLAGGNYEQYF. The CDR3 nucleotides are TGTGCCAGCAGCTTAGGGCCCCTCGCGGGAGGGAACTACGAGCAGTACTTC.

This clone has more than one count but fewer than ten. CDR3 in DNA: TGCGCCAGCAGCCAAGGGGGCCCAGCGACTGAAGCTTTCTTT. Protein product: CASSQGGPATEAFF. V is TRBV4-1 and J is TRBJ1-1; D is perhaps TRBD1 (5 bases). Trimming shortened V by 1 base and J by 5 bases, and 11 bases separated the two germline ends. The CDR3 consists of 14 residues. Germline V gene sequence: CDR1 MGHRA, CDR2 YSYEKL.

The chain links TRBV2 to TRBJ2-1; no clear D gene. This CDR3 contains 13 residues. The V and J ends lost 8 bases and 0 bases respectively, with 8 bases between them. Germline CDR1 is SNHLY and CDR2 is FYNNEI. CDR3 amino acids: CASVLGSYNEQFF. As DNA, the CDR3 is TGTGCCAGCGTTCTAGGCTCCTACAATGAGCAGTTCTTC. Combining the CDR3 with reference TRBV2 and TRBJ2-1 gives the whole variable domain EPEVTQTPSHQVTQMGQEVILRCVPISNHLYFYWYRQILGQKVEFLVSFYNNEISEKSEIFDDQFSVERPDGSNFTLKIRSTKLEDSAMYFCASVLGSYNEQFFGPGTRLTVL.

As to this clone: Germline and junction disagree at one end, which may indicate a read error. The chain combines TRBV7-9 with TRBJ1-1, with D hard to call. Germline V gives CDR1 SEHNR, CDR2 FQNEAQ (reference sequence). The CDR3 length is 12 residues. The CDR3 region has the DNA TGTTCCAGCAGCCCTGCGGGTCCTGAAGCTTTCTTT. Residues: CSSSPAGPEAFF.

DNA of the CDR3: TGTGCCAGCAGCGCTCAAGGACAGGGGTCGCGGGAAAAACTGTTTTTT. Protein: CASSAQGQGSREKLFF. The chain uses TRBV7-6 and TRBJ1-4, with TRBD1 matching over 9 bases. V lost 5 bases and J lost 8; bases outside the gene matches: 12. The CDR3 has 16 residues. CDR1 is SGHVS, CDR2 FNYEAQ, per germline.

The chain employs TRBV27 and TRBJ1-2; 7 nucleotides agree with TRBD1. Germline V gene data show CDR1 as MNHEY and CDR2 as SMNVEV (reference sequence). The CDR3 extends over 14 amino acids. The V segment lost 5 bases and the J segment 2 bases; nucleotides outside the gene matches: 5. In DNA form, the CDR3 reads TGTGCCAGCAGTACGACAGGGTTCAACTATGGCTACACCTTC. It encodes CASSTTGFNYGYTF.

The chain combines TRBV19 with TRBJ2-1; TRBD2 agrees at 7 bases. Trimming took 3 bases from V and 0 from J; bases not matched to a gene: 14. This CDR3 contains 19 residues. Germline CDR1 reads LNHDA; CDR2 reads SQIVND (reference sequence). CDR3 coding DNA: TGTGCCAGTAGTATTTTGGGTGCGGGAGCGGGAAGCTCCTACAATGAGCAGTTCTTC. This translates into CASSILGAGAGSSYNEQFF.

V usage is TRBV7-9 and J usage is TRBJ2-3; 8 positions match TRBD2. The CDR3 runs to 17 residues. Trimming at V came to 5 bases and at J to 3 bases, leaving 13 bases not matched to a gene. Germline V CDR1 and CDR2: SEHNR, FQNEAQ (reference sequence). The CDR3 sequence is CASSPLGRGRMTDTQYF. CDR3 nucleotide sequence: TGTGCCAGCAGCCCCCTTGGGCGCGGGAGGATGACAGATACGCAGTATTTT.

This sequence joins TRBV28 and TRBJ1-6, with D possibly TRBD1 on 5 matching bases. CDR1 and CDR2 from the germline V gene are MDHEN and SYDVKM. The V end lost 7 bases, the J end lost 4 bases, and 8 bases lay between the germline ends. This CDR3 is built from 13 residues. DNA for the CDR3: TGTGCCAGCAAGACAGTTTATAATTCACCCCTCCACTTT. It translates to CASKTVYNSPLHF.

The V and J genes are TRBV9 and TRBJ2-5; maybe TRBD2 (5 bases). The CDR3 is 13 amino acids. CDR1 and CDR2 from the germline V gene are SGDLS and YYNGEE. V lost 4 bases and J lost 5, with 12 bases in between. The CDR3 loop is CASSSRGRETQYF. For the CDR3, the DNA is TGTGCCAGCAGCTCCAGAGGGCGGGAGACCCAGTACTTC.

The rearrangement links TRBV5-4 to TRBJ1-2; 8 nucleotides align to TRBD1. J was trimmed by 8 bases and V by 0 bases; bases with no gene match: 6. The CDR3 spans 14 residues. Per germline, CDR1 SGHNT and CDR2 YYREEE (reference sequence). Written as DNA, the CDR3 is TGTGCCAGCAGCTTGGATCAGGGGGCTAAGGGCTACACCTTC. Encoded protein: CASSLDQGAKGYTF.

The chain is built from TRBV4-1 and TRBJ2-2; D perhaps matches TRBD2 (5 bases). Germline V gene lookup returns CDR1 MGHRA and CDR2 YSYEKL. V was pared by 0 bases and J by 0 bases, with 8 bases between. The CDR3 has 16 residues. DNA for the CDR3: TGCGCCAGCAGCCAAGACAAGCGGCCGAACACCGGGGAGCTGTTTTTT. Translated: CASSQDKRPNTGELFF.

This rearrangement joins TRBV20-1 to TRBJ1-1; 7 bases match TRBD1. Germline CDR1 DFQATT, CDR2 SNEGSKA (reference sequence). J was trimmed by 5 bases and V by 7 bases; bases with no gene match: 4. CDR3 length: 11 residues. The CDR3, as DNA: TGCAGTGTTCCAGGGGGGACTGAAGCTTTCTTT. Translating gives CSVPGGTEAFF.

V gene TRBV28 combines with J gene TRBJ1-1, with 8 bases aligning to TRBD1. Germline V gene sequence: CDR1 MDHEN, CDR2 SYDVKM. V was clipped by 5 bases and J by 5 bases; unmatched bases: 7. This CDR3 region has 14 residues. CDR3 amino acids: CASSGLGQGTEAFF. CDR3 DNA sequence: TGTGCCAGCAGTGGACTAGGACAGGGTACTGAAGCTTTCTTT.

The chain joins TRBV5-1 to TRBJ2-1; 9 bases line up with TRBD2. V lost 5 bases and J lost 10; bases outside the gene matches: 10. The germline CDR1 and CDR2 sequences are SGHRS and YFSETQ. This CDR3 is 14 amino acids long. The DNA for the CDR3 is TGCGCCAGCAGTTCCCCTAGCGGGATAGGGGAGCAGTTCTTC. It yields the protein CASSSPSGIGEQFF.

V usage is TRBV2 and J usage is TRBJ2-1; 7 nucleotides line up with TRBD2. V gave up 6 bases and J gave up 4 bases; unmatched junction bases: 9. CDR1 and CDR2 from the germline V gene are SNHLY and FYNNEI. The CDR3 sequence is 15 residues long. CDR3 in amino acids: CASSGYSGKYNEQFF. The CDR3 nucleotides read TGTGCCAGCAGCGGGTACAGCGGGAAGTACAATGAGCAGTTCTTC.